This entry lists 21 T cell receptor beta chains sequenced from one sample in a study of T-cell memory formation after mild COVID-19. TCRdb redid the calling of the 5' RACE reads with MiXCR, one entry per CDR3 protein. Here the sample spans about 430,000 distinct CDR3 sequences, 24% being singletons. Sequencing used PBMCs or a T cell subset sorted from them (not recorded which). The receptors here all came from an adult woman who had mild COVID-19 (a few samples of this study predate the infection). Cell type and time point are not known.

This clonotype was seen more than once but under ten times. This sequence joins TRBV27 and TRBJ2-5; tentatively, D is TRBD2 (5 bases). With 5 bases removed from V and 5 bases from J, the gap between germline ends came to 18 bases. The CDR3 is 15 residues long. Germline lookup yields CDR1 MNHEY and CDR2 SMNVEV (reference sequence). Written as DNA, the CDR3 is TGTGCCAGCAGTATTAAGTGGAGGCTAACGGAGACCCAGTACTTC. Translation gives CASSIKWRLTETQYF.

At least ten counts were recorded for this clonotype. The V and J genes are TRBV7-9 and TRBJ2-1; 9 bases agree with TRBD2. Germline V gene sequence: CDR1 SEHNR, CDR2 FQNEAQ (reference sequence). CDR3 length equals 17 residues. Trimming took 0 bases from V and 10 from J; bases not matched to a gene: 13. The CDR3 sequence is CASSLAGRLAGAGEQFF. The CDR3, as DNA: TGTGCCAGCAGCTTAGCCGGGCGGTTAGCGGGAGCTGGAGAGCAGTTCTTC.

CDR3 nucleotide sequence: TGTGCCAGCAGCTTTGGCGGGTTTACAGATACGCAGTATTTT. Protein: CASSFGGFTDTQYF. V usage is TRBV7-2 and J usage is TRBJ2-3; tentatively, D is TRBD2 (5 bases). The germline V gene encodes CDR1 SGHTA and CDR2 FQGNSA. Trimming left V 3 bases short and J 3 bases short, with 10 bases between. The CDR3 extends over 14 amino acids.

The V call is TRBV21-1, the J call TRBJ1-2; TRBD1 reflects the table's D call only, with no check against the DNA. TRBV21-1 is noted as a pseudogene. CDR3 length: 17 residues. In DNA, the CDR3 is TGTGCCAGCAGCTCCCAGAGGAGGACGGGACAGAACTATGGCTACACCTTC. The encoded protein is CASSSQRRTGQNYGYTF.

This clonotype was seen repeatedly, ten times or more. The chain couples TRBV7-9 to TRBJ2-7; a possible D gene is TRBD2 (5 bases). The CDR3 length is 13 residues. Germline V gives CDR1 SEHNR, CDR2 FQNEAQ (reference sequence). V dropped 3 bases and J dropped 3 bases, with 9 bases sitting between them. The CDR3 region has the DNA TGTGCCAGCAGCTTTCATAGCGACTACGAGCAGTACTTC. It translates to CASSFHSDYEQYF.

Many counts were recorded for this clonotype. The chain is built from TRBV5-1 and TRBJ1-1; D ambiguous. V was cut by 0 bases and J by 1 base, with 4 bases left in between. There are 13 residues in the CDR3. Per the germline V gene, CDR1 is SGHRS and CDR2 is YFSETQ. The CDR3 region is CASSLAANTEAFF. CDR3 bases: TGCGCCAGCAGCTTGGCAGCGAACACTGAAGCTTTCTTT.

This clonotype was detected only a few times. The rearrangement joins TRBV29-1 to TRBJ1-1; possible D gene TRBD1, 6 bases. Trimming left V 7 bases short and J 5 bases short, with 17 bases between. Per the germline V gene, CDR1 is SQVTM and CDR2 is ANQGSEA. The CDR3 has 13 residues. In nucleotides, the CDR3 is TGCAGCGCTTCAGTGGGGGGCTATACTGAAGCTTTCTTT. It translates to CSASVGGYTEAFF.

The rearrangement uses TRBV5-6 and TRBJ2-3; 12 bases are a match to TRBD2. Germline V gene data show CDR1 as SGHDT and CDR2 as YYEEEE. J gave up 2 bases and V 0 bases, and 4 bases lay outside the gene matches. The CDR3 extends over 17 amino acids. The CDR3, as DNA: TGTGCCAGCAGCTTGGGACTAGCGGGGGCCTTCACAGATACGCAGTATTTT. Residues: CASSLGLAGAFTDTQYF. Using reference TRBV5-6 and TRBJ2-3 for the parts outside the CDR3, the full variable domain is DAGVTQSPTHLIKTRGQQVTLRCSPKSGHDTVSWYQQALGQGPQFIFQYYEEEERQRGNFPDRFSGHQFPNYSSELNVNALLLGDSALYLCASSLGLAGAFTDTQYFGPGTRLTVL.

The rearrangement links TRBV7-9 to TRBJ2-5; D not resolved. V was cut by 8 bases and J by 4 bases, with 8 bases left in between. Germline-derived CDR1 and CDR2 are SEHNR and FQNEAQ (reference sequence). This CDR3 comprises 11 residues. CDR3 sequence: CASEFGETQYF. The CDR3 DNA reads as TGTGCCAGCGAGTTCGGAGAGACCCAGTACTTC.

This rearrangement joins TRBV9 to TRBJ2-5, with TRBD2 matching over 12 bases. This CDR3 is 16 amino acids long. Germline lookup yields CDR1 SGDLS and CDR2 YYNGEE. With 0 bases clipped from V and 2 bases from J, the junction kept 2 bases outside the gene matches. The CDR3 DNA reads TGTGCCAGCAGCGTAGCCGGACTAGCGGGACAAGAGACCCAGTACTTC. This codes for CASSVAGLAGQETQYF.

The J gene is TRBJ1-1, the V gene TRBV30; possible D gene TRBD1, 5 bases. Germline CDR1 and CDR2: GTSNPN and SVGIG (reference sequence). CDR3 size: 13 residues. The V gene lost 4 bases and the J gene lost 4 bases, with 13 bases spanning the gap. The CDR3 DNA follows: TGTGCCTGGACGCCTGGGGCGGGCACTGAAGCTTTCTTT. It is translated as CAWTPGAGTEAFF. Supplemented by reference TRBV30 and TRBJ1-1, the full variable domain reads SQTIHQWPATLVQPVGSPLSLECTVEGTSNPNLYWYRQAAGRGLQLLFYSVGIGQISSEVPQNLSASRPQDRQFILSSKKLLLSDSGFYLCAWTPGAGTEAFFGQGTRLTVV.

There are a few counts of this clonotype. This chain uses TRBV7-6 with TRBJ2-1, with a possible D match to TRBD1 (5 bases). Germline lookup yields CDR1 SGHVS and CDR2 FNYEAQ. V was clipped by 3 bases and J by 2 bases, with 11 bases between them. The CDR3 loop spans 15 amino acids. CDR3 in DNA: TGTGCCAGCAGCTTGAGACAGCCTCCCTACAATGAGCAGTTCTTC. It translates to CASSLRQPPYNEQFF.

The chain is built from TRBV24-1 and TRBJ2-2; D unclear. V lost 2 bases, J lost 6 bases, and 6 bases lay in between. The CDR3 runs 13 residues. The germline V gene encodes CDR1 KGHDR and CDR2 SFDVKD. The CDR3 region has the DNA TGTGCCACCAGTGATTGGGAACCCGGGGAGCTGTTTTTT. The encoded protein is CATSDWEPGELFF.

Only a few counts were recorded for this clonotype. V is TRBV10-3 and J is TRBJ2-3, with no clear D. Germline loops: CDR1 ENHRY, CDR2 SYGVKD. CDR3 length equals 14 residues. The V and J ends lost 7 bases and 0 bases respectively, with 11 bases between them. CDR3 protein: CAIKRESSTDTQYF. DNA of the CDR3: TGTGCCATCAAGCGCGAGTCTAGCACAGATACGCAGTATTTT.

V usage is TRBV6-6 and J usage is TRBJ2-5; 7 bases are shared with TRBD2. Germline V gene data show CDR1 as MNHNY and CDR2 as SVGAGI (reference sequence). Trimming at V came to 4 bases and at J to 5 bases, leaving 4 bases not matched to a gene. This CDR3 comprises 13 residues. Here the CDR3 DNA reads TGTGCCAGCAGTTCTAGCGGCCCTGAGACCCAGTACTTC. This gives the protein CASSSSGPETQYF.

This chain joins TRBV28 and TRBJ2-3, with TRBD2 identical over 8 bases. Losses at the gene ends were 8 bases for V and 1 base for J; bases not matched to a gene: 2. Germline CDR1 MDHEN, CDR2 SYDVKM. CDR3 length: 13 residues. For the CDR3, the DNA is TGTGCCAGCGGGACTAGAGGCACAGATACGCAGTATTTT. As protein: CASGTRGTDTQYF.

The V and J genes are TRBV4-3 and TRBJ1-2; D not certain. V shed 0 bases and J shed 4 bases, with 15 bases lying between them. CDR1 and CDR2 (germline): LGHNA, YSLEER. The CDR3 spans 16 residues. CDR3 region: CASSQDPSRGPYGYTF. CDR3 nucleotides: TGCGCCAGCAGCCAAGATCCGTCTCGGGGTCCCTATGGCTACACCTTC.

V is TRBV5-1 and J is TRBJ2-2, with D unresolved. Trimming took off 4 bases at V and 4 bases at J, with 8 bases between the two ends. The CDR3 has 13 amino acids. The germline CDR1 and CDR2 sequences are SGHRS and YFSETQ. For the CDR3, the DNA is TGCGCCAGCAGCCCTGGGTCCACCGGGGAGCTGTTTTTT. Protein sequence: CASSPGSTGELFF. The variable domain in full, with the rest retrieved from reference TRBV5-1 and TRBJ2-2, is KAGVTQTPRYLIKTRGQQVTLSCSPISGHRSVSWYQQTPGQGLQFLFEYFSETQRNKGNFPGRFSGRQFSNSRSEMNVSTLELGDSALYLCASSPGSTGELFFGEGSRLTVL.

This clonotype was seen a single time. The chain couples TRBV16 to TRBJ2-7; D is possibly TRBD2 (6 bases). The germline gives CDR1 KGHSY, CDR2 FQNENV. This CDR3 spans 15 amino acids. Trimming shortened V by 2 bases and J by 3 bases, and 14 bases separated the two germline ends. Here the CDR3 DNA reads TGTGCCAGCAGCCAACGGGGAGGACGTTACTACGAGCAGTACTTC. This encodes CASSQRGGRYYEQYF.

The CDR3: CASSQGVSANTEAFF. CDR3 nucleotide sequence: TGTGCCAGCAGCCAAGGCGTGTCGGCGAACACTGAAGCTTTCTTT. The rearrangement joins TRBV4-2 to TRBJ1-1; D not certain. Germline CDR1 is LGHNA and CDR2 is YNFKEQ. This CDR3 is 15 amino acids long. V lost 1 base and J 1 base, leaving 10 bases between the germline ends.

This clonotype was detected only a few times. The chain joins TRBV9 to TRBJ2-1; 9 bases line up with TRBD2. V dropped 4 bases and J dropped 12; count of bases not matched to a gene: 14. This CDR3 has 15 residues. The germline V gene has CDR1 SGDLS and CDR2 YYNGEE. CDR3 nucleotide sequence: TGTGCCAGCAGCACAGACTTAGCGGGGGCAATGGGGCAGTTCTTC. Translated: CASSTDLAGAMGQFF.